One sample yielded the 6 T cell receptor beta chains listed below, sequenced in a study of T cells in localized non-small cell lung cancer. Only in-frame clones appear in the TCRdb table, and some are missing; sequencing was by immunoSEQ multiplex PCR. This sample has some 28,000 clones, with 87% found just once. Sample: peripheral blood, taken before any cancer treatment. These receptor sequences come from a male donor aged 60 or over with stage I lung adenocarcinoma.

V usage is TRBV6-5 and J usage is TRBJ2-7, with 7 bases identical to TRBD2. Germline V gene sequence: CDR1 MNHEY, CDR2 SVGAGI. The CDR3 extends over 15 amino acids. V lost 2 bases and J lost 5; bases outside the gene matches: 9. The CDR3 nucleotides are TGTGCCAGCAGTTACCCCTCTAGCGGTTCAGACGAGCAGTACTTC. Translated, it gives CASSYPSSGSDEQYF.

This clone was counted a few times. The CDR3 DNA reads as TGTGCCAGCAGTCTCTATCTGGATGGGCCGGCGGATACGCAGTATTTT. Encoded protein: CASSLYLDGPADTQYF. The chain uses TRBV5-4 and TRBJ2-3; D remains unclear. Trimming removed 5 bases from V and 6 bases from J, with 22 bases in between. The V gene's germline CDR1 is SGHNT and CDR2 YYREEE (reference sequence). The CDR3 runs 16 residues.

The chain is built from TRBV6-4 and TRBJ1-3, with D possibly being TRBD1 (5 bases). The CDR3 totals 13 residues. With 11 bases removed from V and 4 bases from J, the gap between germline ends came to 15 bases. Germline CDR1 and CDR2: MRHNA and SNTAGT. CDR3 residues: CAGGAVKGNTIYF. CDR3 coding DNA: TGTGCCGGCGGGGCAGTCAAGGGAAACACCATATATTTT.

The chain is built from TRBV28 and TRBJ1-5, with 9 bases identical to TRBD1. CDR3 size: 15 residues. Trimming removed 1 base from V and 4 bases from J; junction bases left unmatched: 2. Germline V gene data show CDR1 as MDHEN and CDR2 as SYDVKM. CDR3 coding DNA: TGTGCCAGCAGTTTATCGGGACAGGGAAATCAGCCCCAGCATTTT. This gives the protein CASSLSGQGNQPQHF.

The chain recombines TRBV10-3 with TRBJ2-3; no reliable D call. From germline, CDR1 is ENHRY and CDR2 SYGVKD. Trimming stripped 6 bases from V and 4 bases from J, with 8 bases between. This CDR3 is 12 amino acids long. In DNA form, the CDR3 reads TGTGCCATCAGCGCCGGGCCAGATACGCAGTATTTT. It translates to CAISAGPDTQYF.

The V call is TRBV4-3, the J call TRBJ1-4, with D hard to call. This CDR3 spans 13 amino acids. Trimming stripped 0 bases from V and 10 bases from J, with 9 bases between. From germline, CDR1 is LGHNA and CDR2 YSLEER. For the CDR3, the DNA is TGCGCCAGCAGCCAAGAATCAGTGGGAAAACTGTTTTTT. Protein product: CASSQESVGKLFF.